This TCR beta chain was documented in a study of resident and recirculating memory T cells in vitiligo. Overall study results and limits: TCR sequences were not conserved across biopsy sites or patients. No unique dominant TCR clone was found in vitiligo lesions.

As to this clone: Its antigen is unknown.

Only in-frame clones appear in the TCRdb table, and some are missing; sequencing was by immunoSEQ multiplex PCR. The sample shows tens of thousands of clones, under 95% of them seen only once. The sample consisted of blood. This clonotype originated in a male donor with vitiligo.

Here the CDR3 DNA reads TGTGCCAGCAGCTTAGTAGCGGGTTCGGGTTCCAAAAACATTCAGTACTTC. Translating gives CASSLVAGSGSKNIQYF. V is TRBV7-2 and J is TRBJ2-4, with TRBD2 matching 7 bases. The germline V gene has CDR1 SGHTA and CDR2 FQGNSA. V was pared by 1 base and J by 2 bases, with 8 bases of the junction left unmatched. The CDR3 loop spans 17 amino acids.